The next 24 T cell receptor beta chains were all read from a single sample in a study of blood T cell repertoires in COVID-19. TCRdb's table, derived via immunoSEQ multiplex PCR, lists solely in-frame clones and lacks some. The sample shows roughly 250,000 clones, about 88% of them seen only once. The sequenced material came from peripheral blood. These receptor sequences come from a woman aged 35 to 49 who had recovered from COVID-19.

The chain employs TRBV7-2 and TRBJ1-6; the D is unclear. CDR3 length: 13 residues. Trimming shortened V by 5 bases and J by 7 bases, and 9 bases separated the two germline ends. CDR1 and CDR2 from the germline V gene are SGHTA and FQGNSA. CDR3 DNA sequence: TGTGCCAGCAGCCCTACCGTGAATTCACCCCTCCACTTT. The encoded protein is CASSPTVNSPLHF.

This chain connects TRBV19 to TRBJ2-7, with 11 bases matching TRBD1. The germline V gene has CDR1 LNHDA and CDR2 SQIVND (reference sequence). This CDR3 is 15 amino acids long. V lost 1 base and J lost 3; bases outside the gene matches: 2. The CDR3 nucleotides are TGTGCCAGTAGTATAGCGGGACAGGGGGGCTACGAGCAGTACTTC. Translating it yields CASSIAGQGGYEQYF. Complete variable domain (other parts from reference TRBV19 and TRBJ2-7): DGGITQSPKYLFRKEGQNVTLSCEQNLNHDAMYWYRQDPGQGLRLIYYSQIVNDFQKGDIAEGYSVSREKKESFPLTVTSAQKNPTAFYLCASSIAGQGGYEQYFGPGTRLTVT.

J is TRBJ1-4 and V is TRBV28, with TRBD1 as a possible D gene (5 bases). Trimming took 4 bases from V and 3 from J, leaving 12 bases between them. This CDR3 contains 15 residues. Germline CDR1 and CDR2: MDHEN and SYDVKM. The CDR3 protein is CASSSSRGSNEKLFF. The DNA for the CDR3 is TGTGCCAGCAGTTCGTCACGGGGGTCTAATGAAAAACTGTTTTTT.

The V call is TRBV20-1, the J call TRBJ2-1, with D tentatively TRBD1 (5 bases). V gave up 3 bases and J gave up 10 bases, with 13 bases separating them. CDR3 length equals 12 residues. The germline gives CDR1 DFQATT, CDR2 SNEGSKA (reference sequence). CDR3 bases: TGCAGTGCTAGTAACGACAGACGGGAGCAGTTCTTC. Amino acid sequence: CSASNDRREQFF.

This chain uses TRBV3-1 (or the pseudogene TRBV3-2) with TRBJ2-1, with D maybe TRBD2 (6 bases). CDR3 length equals 16 residues. The germline V gene encodes CDR1 LGHDT and CDR2 YNNKEL (reference sequence). Trimming left V 0 bases short and J 5 bases short, with 14 bases between. The CDR3 is CASSQDFGTLDNEQFF. The CDR3 coding sequence is TGTGCCAGCAGCCAAGATTTTGGGACTCTCGACAATGAGCAGTTCTTC.

The rearrangement joins TRBV11-1 to TRBJ2-1, with 10 bases aligning to TRBD2. The CDR3 sequence is 15 residues long. Germline CDR1 and CDR2: SGHAT and FQDESV (reference sequence). The V segment lost 5 bases and the J segment 3 bases; nucleotides outside the gene matches: 4. The CDR3 sequence: CASSPGLANYNEQFF. Written as DNA, the CDR3 is TGTGCCAGCAGCCCGGGACTAGCGAACTACAATGAGCAGTTCTTC.

This clone occurred once. This chain links TRBV5-4 with TRBJ1-1, with D perhaps matching TRBD1 (6 bases). With 9 bases removed from V and 2 bases from J, the gap between germline ends came to 23 bases. Germline CDR1 reads SGHNT; CDR2 reads YYREEE (reference sequence). This CDR3 is built from 16 residues. The CDR3 here is CAIYFRQAGGNTEAFF. CDR3 bases: TGTGCCATATACTTCAGACAGGCCGGAGGTAACACTGAAGCTTTCTTT.

The rearrangement joins TRBV19 to TRBJ2-5; TRBD1 is a possible D gene (6 bases). Germline V gene sequence: CDR1 LNHDA, CDR2 SQIVND (reference sequence). V lost 1 base and J 5 bases, leaving 23 bases between the germline ends. The length of the CDR3 is 18 residues. The CDR3 loop reads CASSIALSGETQIETQYF. DNA of the CDR3: TGTGCCAGTAGTATAGCGTTGTCAGGGGAAACTCAAATCGAGACCCAGTACTTC.

The chain has TRBV7-2 and TRBJ1-2, with 7 positions matching TRBD1. CDR1 is SGHTA and CDR2 is FQGNSA in the germline V gene. This CDR3 region has 15 residues. After removal of 6 bases from V and 4 bases from J, the junction contained 11 bases not matched to a gene. The DNA of the CDR3 is TGTGCCAGCAGGTTGACTGGACAGGACGGCTATGGCTACACCTTC. Amino acid sequence: CASRLTGQDGYGYTF. The variable domain in full, completed from reference TRBV7-2 and TRBJ1-2, reads GAGVSQSPSNKVTEKGKDVELRCDPISGHTALYWYRQSLGQGLEFLIYFQGNSAPDKSGLPSDRFSAERTGGSVSTLTIQRTQQEDSAVYLCASRLTGQDGYGYTFGSGTRLTVV.

The chain couples TRBV6-5 to TRBJ1-4; perhaps TRBD1 as D (5 bases). With 0 bases removed from V and 7 bases from J, the gap between germline ends came to 9 bases. Germline CDR1 MNHEY, CDR2 SVGAGI. The CDR3 sequence is 14 residues long. The CDR3 nucleotides are TGTGCCAGCAGTTACTCGAGGACACCTGAAAAACTGTTTTTT. Protein sequence: CASSYSRTPEKLFF.

The genes are TRBV20-1 and TRBJ1-2, with TRBD1 identical over 8 bases. Germline CDR1 and CDR2: DFQATT and SNEGSKA (reference sequence). The CDR3 is made up of 11 amino acids. V gave up 5 bases and J gave up 7 bases; unmatched junction bases: 3. The CDR3 spells CSAPTGVGYTF. Here the CDR3 DNA reads TGCAGTGCTCCGACAGGGGTTGGCTACACCTTC.

This chain uses TRBV9 with TRBJ2-7; D remains unclear. V lost 2 bases and J 0 bases, leaving 9 bases between the germline ends. Germline assignment: CDR1 SGDLS and CDR2 YYNGEE. CDR3 size: 14 residues. The CDR3 bases are TGTGCCAGCAGCGTTCTGTCTAGCTCCTACGAGCAGTACTTC. Its protein is CASSVLSSSYEQYF.

The chain recombines TRBV19 with TRBJ1-4, with TRBD1 matching 7 bases. This CDR3 spans 15 amino acids. Looked up from germline, CDR1 is LNHDA and CDR2 is SQIVND (reference sequence). The junction had 8 bases not matched to a gene; V was cut back by 7 bases and J by 3 bases. This chain's CDR3 is CASTKQGMANEKLFF. The CDR3 region has the DNA TGTGCCAGTACCAAACAGGGGATGGCTAATGAAAAACTGTTTTTT.

This clone was seen only once. The chain is built from TRBV6-6 and TRBJ1-5; D is unclear. Germline values: CDR1 MNHNY, CDR2 SVGAGI (reference sequence). The CDR3 runs to 15 residues. Trimming shortened V by 4 bases and J by 0 bases, and 10 bases separated the two germline ends. CDR3 nucleotides: TGTGCCAGCAGTTTGCGGTCAATTAGCAATCAGCCCCAGCATTTT. Translating it yields CASSLRSISNQPQHF.

This clone was observed a handful of times. The V and J genes are TRBV19 and TRBJ1-5; D is ambiguous. Trimming cost V 7 bases and J 5 bases, with 15 bases left between them. Looked up from germline, CDR1 is LNHDA and CDR2 is SQIVND (reference sequence). The length of the CDR3 is 14 residues. CDR3 residues: CASKDRPDYQPQHF. CDR3 sequence (DNA): TGTGCCAGTAAAGATAGGCCAGACTATCAGCCCCAGCATTTT.

The gene calls are TRBV9 and TRBJ2-7; 8 bases are shared with TRBD2. Looked up from germline, CDR1 is SGDLS and CDR2 is YYNGEE. The CDR3 has 15 amino acids. Germline trimming cut 4 bases from V and 2 bases from J; bases unmatched to any gene: 8. The CDR3 DNA is TGTGCCAGCAGCTCAGAGGCGGGGGGTCCCTACGAGCAGTACTTC. This codes for CASSSEAGGPYEQYF.

The chain is built from TRBV11-3 and TRBJ2-1, with TRBD1 identical over 8 bases. The CDR3 is made up of 15 amino acids. Germline loops: CDR1 SGHNT, CDR2 YENEEA. V lost 3 bases, J lost 5 bases, and 6 bases stayed unmatched. CDR3 bases: TGTGCCAGCAGCTTCAACAGGGGGACCCACAATGAGCAGTTCTTC. This gives the protein CASSFNRGTHNEQFF. The variable domain in full, completed from reference TRBV11-3 and TRBJ2-1, reads EAGVVQSPRYKIIEKKQPVAFWCNPISGHNTLYWYLQNLGQGPELLIRYENEEAVDDSQLPKDRFSAERLKGVDSTLKIQPAELGDSAVYLCASSFNRGTHNEQFFGPGTRLTVL.

The V and J genes are TRBV19 and TRBJ2-1; 12 bases line up with TRBD2. The CDR3 is made up of 15 amino acids. V shed 4 bases and J 4 bases; nucleotides not matched to a gene: 2. The germline V gene encodes CDR1 LNHDA and CDR2 SQIVND (reference sequence). The CDR3 reads CASSTLAGGYNEQFF. DNA for the CDR3: TGTGCCAGTAGTACCCTAGCGGGGGGGTACAATGAGCAGTTCTTC.

V is TRBV28 and J is TRBJ2-7, with TRBD1 matching over 7 bases. This CDR3 is built from 15 residues. Germline CDR1 MDHEN, CDR2 SYDVKM. V lost 6 bases and J lost 3; bases outside the gene matches: 11. This CDR3 is CASREGQAPFYEQYF. DNA for the CDR3: TGTGCCAGCAGGGAAGGACAGGCCCCCTTCTACGAGCAGTACTTC. Complete variable domain (other parts from reference TRBV28 and TRBJ2-7): DVKVTQSSRYLVKRTGEKVFLECVQDMDHENMFWYRQDPGLGLRLIYFSYDVKMKEKGDIPEGYSVSREKKERFSLILESASTNQTSMYLCASREGQAPFYEQYFGPGTRLTVT.

This clone showed up just once. V and J are TRBV6-5 and TRBJ1-1, with a possible D match to TRBD1 (6 bases). Deletions cut 8 bases from V and 6 bases from J, with 19 bases between. There are 14 residues in the CDR3. The germline CDR1 and CDR2 sequences are MNHEY and SVGAGI. The CDR3 region is CASLDRSVSAEAFF. Here the CDR3 DNA reads TGTGCCAGCCTCGACAGGTCCGTCAGCGCTGAAGCTTTCTTT.

This sequence joins TRBV15 and TRBJ2-2, with 7 bases fitting TRBD2. Germline assignment: CDR1 LNHNV and CDR2 YYDKDF (reference sequence). J was trimmed by 7 bases and V by 5 bases; bases with no gene match: 16. The CDR3 extends over 17 amino acids. CDR3 sequence (DNA): TGTGCCACCAGCCCCCTCGGGGCGGGAGCTAGCGTCGGGGAGCTGTTTTTT. Its protein is CATSPLGAGASVGELFF.

The chain joins TRBV11-2 to TRBJ1-2; 9 bases agree with TRBD1. Unmatched junction bases numbered 8, after V lost 4 bases and J lost 8 bases. This CDR3 is built from 14 residues. Germline V CDR1 and CDR2: SGHAT, FQNNGV. The CDR3 DNA reads TGTGCCAGCAGCTCTGCCACAGGGGGCCGCGGCTACACCTTC. The encoded protein is CASSSATGGRGYTF.

J is TRBJ2-3 and V is TRBV4-2; 10 positions agree with TRBD2. This CDR3 has 20 amino acids. Germline loops: CDR1 LGHNA, CDR2 YNFKEQ. Trimming cost V 0 bases and J 0 bases; bases outside gene matches: 12. The CDR3 sequence is CASSQDWLAGVRGSTDTQYF. CDR3 bases: TGTGCCAGCAGCCAAGATTGGCTAGCGGGAGTAAGAGGAAGCACAGATACGCAGTATTTT.

The chain links TRBV4-3 to TRBJ2-1; 11 nucleotides agree with TRBD1. This CDR3 is 16 amino acids long. Germline CDR1 reads LGHNA; CDR2 reads YSLEER. V lost 0 bases and J lost 8; bases outside the gene matches: 6. CDR3 region: CASSQDRGTGGHEQFF. The CDR3, as DNA: TGCGCCAGCAGCCAAGATAGAGGGACAGGGGGTCATGAGCAGTTCTTC.